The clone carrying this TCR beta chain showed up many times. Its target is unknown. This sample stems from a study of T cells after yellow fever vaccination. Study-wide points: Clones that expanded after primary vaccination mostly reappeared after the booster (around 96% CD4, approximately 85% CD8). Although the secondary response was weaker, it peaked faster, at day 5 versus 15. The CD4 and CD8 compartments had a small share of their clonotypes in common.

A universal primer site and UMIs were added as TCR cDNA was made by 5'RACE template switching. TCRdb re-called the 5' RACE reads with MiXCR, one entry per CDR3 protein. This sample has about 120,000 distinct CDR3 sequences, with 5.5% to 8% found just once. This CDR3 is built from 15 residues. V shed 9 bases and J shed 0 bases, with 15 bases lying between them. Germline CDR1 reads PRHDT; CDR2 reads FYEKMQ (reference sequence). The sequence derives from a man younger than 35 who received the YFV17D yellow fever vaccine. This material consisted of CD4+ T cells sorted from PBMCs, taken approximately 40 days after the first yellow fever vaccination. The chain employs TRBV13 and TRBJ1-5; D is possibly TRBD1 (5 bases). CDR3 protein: CASCIGGTSNQPQHF. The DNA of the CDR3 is TGTGCCAGTTGTATCGGGGGGACTAGCAATCAGCCCCAGCATTTT.